The clone carrying this TCR beta chain was seen only a few times. This sample was included in a study of response to subunit inactivated influenza vaccine. TCRdb analysed the RT-PCR reads with MiXCR anew, one entry per CDR3 protein. The sample shows fewer than 200,000 distinct CDR3 sequences, around 9% of them seen only once. Sequences were derived from non-naive T cells sorted from PBMCs, sampled on the day of vaccination. This sequence originates from a man aged 50 to 59 who received an inactivated influenza vaccine.

DNA of the CDR3: TGTGCCACCAGCAGAGATAGGACAGGGAATCAGCCCCAGCATTTT. Its translation: CATSRDRTGNQPQHF. The chain combines TRBV15 with TRBJ1-5, with 8 positions matching TRBD1. The CDR3 consists of 15 residues. The V gene's germline CDR1 is LNHNV and CDR2 YYDKDF (reference sequence). V dropped 0 bases and J dropped 4; count of bases not matched to a gene: 2.